These 10 T cell receptor beta chains came from one sample sequenced in a study of identical twins (dated by TCRdb to the mid-2010s). The library relied on 5' RACE. Sequencing took place on an Illumina HiSeq 2000. The public sequencing data were trimmed at Q25 with fastp and processed into clonotypes with MiXCR by TCRdb, which kept only in-frame beta chains. Here each entry gathers all rows of one CDR3 protein and keeps the most common genes and DNA. For this sample the table gives 1,800,000 or so distinct CDR3 sequences, of which about 32% were detected only once. Together, the top ten hold roughly 0.3% of the sample. The specimen sequenced was cord blood. These receptors all stem from a newborn girl in good health.

The table lists this clonotype with a few counts. The genes are TRBV12-3 or TRBV12-4 and TRBJ2-1; 9 bases agree with TRBD2. The V segment lost 6 bases and the J segment 2 bases; nucleotides outside the gene matches: 8. This CDR3 is built from 16 residues. The CDR3 region is CASRQPGLAAYNEQFF. The DNA of the CDR3 is TGTGCCAGCAGACAACCGGGACTAGCTGCCTACAATGAGCAGTTCTTC.

The V gene is TRBV5-1, the J gene TRBJ1-2, with 9 bases that match TRBD1. This CDR3 contains 16 residues. The V segment lost 3 bases and the J segment 0 bases; nucleotides outside the gene matches: 6. Per the germline V gene, CDR1 is SGHRS and CDR2 is YFSETQ. The CDR3 region has the DNA TGCGCCAGCAGCTCCGGACAGGGGACGGCTAACTATGGCTACACCTTC. This encodes CASSSGQGTANYGYTF.

The CDR3 reads CSARKGGTTDTQYF. Written as DNA, the CDR3 is TGCAGTGCTAGAAAAGGGGGCACCACAGATACGCAGTATTTT. This sequence joins TRBV20-1 and TRBJ2-3, with TRBD1 identical over 7 bases. V was clipped by 2 bases and J by 2 bases; unmatched bases: 4. The CDR3 has 14 amino acids. Germline V gene lookup returns CDR1 DFQATT and CDR2 SNEGSKA (reference sequence).

In this sample, this clonotype turned up once. The rearrangement uses TRBV9 and TRBJ2-5, with D uncertain. With 3 bases removed from V and 11 bases from J, the gap between germline ends came to 17 bases. Per germline, CDR1 SGDLS and CDR2 YYNGEE. The CDR3 covers 13 residues. CDR3 in DNA: TGTGCCAGCAGCGGGAGATCCCACAATGAGCAGTACTTC. The encoded protein is CASSGRSHNEQYF.

The chain combines TRBV20-1 with TRBJ2-1, with TRBD2 identical over 8 bases. V was clipped by 1 base and J by 4 bases; unmatched bases: 9. In germline, CDR1 is DFQATT, CDR2 SNEGSKA (reference sequence). This CDR3 region has 16 residues. As DNA, the CDR3 is TGCAGTGCTAGAGCCTTGTGGCTAGCGGGTTACAATGAGCAGTTCTTC. Protein product: CSARALWLAGYNEQFF.

The CDR3 sequence is CASGPGRSNQPQHF. In DNA form, the CDR3 reads TGTGCCAGCGGCCCCGGCAGGAGCAATCAGCCCCAGCATTTT. The chain uses TRBV3-1 and TRBJ1-5, with no clear D. Trimming removed 8 bases from V and 1 base from J, with 12 bases in between. CDR1 is LGHDT, CDR2 YNNKEL, per germline (reference sequence). The CDR3 consists of 14 residues. Together with reference TRBV3-1 and TRBJ1-5, the CDR3 gives the full variable domain: DTAVSQTPKYLVTQMGNDKSIKCEQNLGHDTMYWYKQDSKKFLKIMFSYNNKELIINETVPNRFSPKSPDKAHLNLHINSLELGDSAVYFCASGPGRSNQPQHFGDGTRLSIL.

The CDR3 spells CASSLRRLAGTDTQYF. The CDR3 nucleotides are TGTGCCAGCAGCTTAAGGAGACTAGCGGGCACAGATACGCAGTATTTT. The V and J genes are TRBV7-8 and TRBJ2-3; 9 bases line up with TRBD2. Germline CDR1 and CDR2: SGHVS and FQNEAQ. This CDR3 has 16 amino acids. The V segment lost 2 bases and the J segment 1 base; nucleotides outside the gene matches: 4. Drawing the rest from reference TRBV7-8 and TRBJ2-3, the complete variable domain is GAGVSQSPRYKVAKRGQDVALRCDPISGHVSLFWYQQALGQGPEFLTYFQNEAQLDKSGLPSDRFFAERPEGSVSTLKIQRTQQEDSAVYLCASSLRRLAGTDTQYFGPGTRLTVL.

The V call is TRBV27, the J call TRBJ2-7; D not certain. V shed 5 bases and J shed 0 bases, with 14 bases lying between them. CDR1 is MNHEY, CDR2 SMNVEV, per germline (reference sequence). There are 15 residues in the CDR3. CDR3 nucleotides: TGTGCCAGCAGTCAATACTCATCGGTCTCCTACGAGCAGTACTTC. Protein: CASSQYSSVSYEQYF.

This chain links TRBV28 with TRBJ2-5; D is unclear. The CDR3 is 12 residues long. Germline CDR1 MDHEN, CDR2 SYDVKM. The V and J ends lost 9 bases and 4 bases respectively, with 12 bases between them. CDR3 bases: TGTGCCAGTACCCAGCGTCCAGAGACCCAGTACTTC. This codes for CASTQRPETQYF.

This sequence joins TRBV3-1 and TRBJ2-1, with TRBD2 matching 13 bases. The CDR3 runs 17 residues. V lost 5 bases to trimming and J lost 3 bases; unmatched junction nucleotides: 7. Looked up from germline, CDR1 is LGHDT and CDR2 is YNNKEL (reference sequence). The CDR3 nucleotides read TGTGCCAGCAGCACTCGGACTAGCGGGAGATACTACAATGAGCAGTTCTTC. This sequence encodes CASSTRTSGRYYNEQFF.